Listed below are T cell receptor beta chains from one sample, sequenced in a study of shared clonotypes between healthy human individuals. Using immunoSEQ multiplex PCR, the repertoire was profiled, and TCRdb retains in-frame clones only, with some absent. The repertoire holds over a million clones, with around 74% as singletons. Input material: memory CD4+ T cells sorted from blood. The receptors shown here come from a man younger than 30 in good health. CDR3s include the opening cysteine and the closing phenylalanine or tryptophan.

V gene: TRBV30; CDR3 protein: CAWDRGGPAKNIQYF
V gene: TRBV6-4; CDR3 protein: CASSGGTGELFF
V gene: TRBV7-2; CDR3 protein: CASSYILAGVSEQFF
V gene: TRBV10-3; CDR3 protein: CATGNSGAQETQYF
V gene: TRBV2; CDR3 protein: CASSPGTSGETQYF
V gene: TRBV28; CDR3 protein: CASSSARGDTQYF
V gene: TRBV7-3; CDR3 protein: CASSRTSAIGDTQYF
V gene: TRBV18; CDR3 protein: CASSPSSGTANSYEQYF
V gene: TRBV9; CDR3 protein: CASSFRGTEQFF
V gene: TRBV4-3; CDR3 protein: CASSQDIRELAGDDTQYF
V gene: TRBV6-1; CDR3 protein: CASGDRGRITGELFF
V gene: TRBV4-1; CDR3 protein: CASSQVIGNGYTF
V gene: TRBV28; CDR3 protein: CASSSGSVPMNTEAFF
V gene: TRBV7-8; CDR3 protein: CASSSRTGNTIYF
V gene: TRBV7-9; CDR3 protein: CASRARDRYNEQFF
V gene: TRBV5-4; CDR3 protein: CASSLGGPGNTIYF
V gene: TRBV7-7; CDR3 protein: CASSQREGYEQYF
V gene: TRBV6-5; CDR3 protein: CASRQGISGNTIYF
V gene: TRBV7-9; CDR3 protein: CASSQVHGQAGDNEQFF
V gene: TRBV7-2; CDR3 protein: CASSSLIAGLMRDTQYF
V gene: TRBV5-1; CDR3 protein: CASSIEETQYF
V gene: TRBV6-1; CDR3 protein: CASSRVMNTEAFF
V gene: TRBV15; CDR3 protein: CATSRSIERDNEQFF
V gene: TRBV30; CDR3 protein: CAWSPRGTDTQYF
V gene: TRBV6-1; CDR3 protein: CASSWEAWGNQPQHF
V gene: TRBV6-1; CDR3 protein: CASTSGGRFQETQYF
V gene: TRBV18; CDR3 protein: CASSPQRADTGELFF
V gene: TRBV27; CDR3 protein: CASSLRFGPNEKLFF
V gene: TRBV5-1; CDR3 protein: CASSLIADTNTEAFF
V gene: TRBV29-1; CDR3 protein: CSAENWDSTEAFF
V gene: TRBV29-1; CDR3 protein: CSVEGERGHTDTQYF
V gene: TRBV9; CDR3 protein: CASSVGSGLNTGELFF
V gene: TRBV19; CDR3 protein: CASSIPNSHEKLFF
V gene: TRBV11-3; CDR3 protein: CASRRTVDSYNEQFF
V gene: TRBV9; CDR3 protein: CASSVSTGRETQYF
V gene: TRBV10-1; CDR3 protein: CAPAGDTGVKQPQHF
V gene: TRBV6-1; CDR3 protein: CASSEGYRINEKLFF
V gene: TRBV30; CDR3 protein: CAWSKLNTEAFF
V gene: TRBV6-1; CDR3 protein: CASGFVNEQFF
V gene: TRBV27; CDR3 protein: CASSIADATGTDTQYF
V gene: TRBV7-6; CDR3 protein: CASSLGTSGRENIQYF
V gene: TRBV5-8; CDR3 protein: CASSLYRVDGYTF
V gene: TRBV4-1; CDR3 protein: CASSQGGRGIRDEKLFF
V gene: TRBV2; CDR3 protein: CASTQTGGDNQPQHF
V gene: TRBV5-1; CDR3 protein: CASRSGQGDTGELFF
V gene: TRBV21-1; CDR3 protein: CASFRWLANEKLFF
V gene: TRBV5-1; CDR3 protein: CASSLEGTYSGNTIYF
V gene: TRBV28; CDR3 protein: CATGGQGGDYGYTF
V gene: TRBV7-6; CDR3 protein: CASSQQPGQGYGYTF
V gene: TRBV28; CDR3 protein: CASRGSGGSTDTQYF
V gene: TRBV6-5; CDR3 protein: CASSTTGRGNTIYF
V gene: TRBV5-1; CDR3 protein: CASSLGQGGAGELFF
V gene: TRBV15; CDR3 protein: CATSRGQWQPQHF
V gene: TRBV4-1; CDR3 protein: CASSQAPGANVLTF
V gene: TRBV7-9; CDR3 protein: CASSLGGQGSEAFF